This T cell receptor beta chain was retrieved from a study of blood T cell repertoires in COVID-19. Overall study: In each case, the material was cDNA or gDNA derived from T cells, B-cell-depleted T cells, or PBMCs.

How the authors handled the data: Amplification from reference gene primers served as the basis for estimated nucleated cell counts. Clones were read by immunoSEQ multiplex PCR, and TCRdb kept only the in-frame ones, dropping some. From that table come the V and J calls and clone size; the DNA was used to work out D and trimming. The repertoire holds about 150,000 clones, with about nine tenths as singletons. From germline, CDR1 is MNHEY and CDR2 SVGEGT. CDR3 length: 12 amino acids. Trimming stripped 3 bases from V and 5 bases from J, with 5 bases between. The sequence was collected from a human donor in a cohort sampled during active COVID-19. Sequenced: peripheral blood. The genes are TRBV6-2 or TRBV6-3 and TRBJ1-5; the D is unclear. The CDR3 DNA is TGTGCCAGCAGTTATGCGTATCAGCCCCAGCATTTT. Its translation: CASSYAYQPQHF.